This TCR beta chain was profiled in a study of T cell changes during pregnancy in multiple sclerosis. Libraries were prepared by immunoSEQ multiplex PCR; TCRdb keeps only in-frame clonotypes and omits some of them. The sample lists tens of thousands of clones; roughly 92% were seen once. This CDR3 has 14 amino acids. The junction had 4 bases not matched to a gene; V was cut back by 0 bases and J by 5 bases. CDR1 is SGHRS, CDR2 YFSETQ, per germline. This clone came up once. The clonotype comes from a female donor with multiple sclerosis, enrolled in a pregnancy study. The V and J genes are TRBV5-1 and TRBJ2-5; 7 positions match TRBD1. The source material was peripheral blood, sampled in the second trimester of pregnancy. The CDR3 DNA is TGCGCCAGCAGCTTGGAAGGGGGCGCGGAGACCCAGTACTTC. It yields the protein CASSLEGGAETQYF. Full variable domain (rest looked up from reference TRBV5-1 and TRBJ2-5): KAGVTQTPRYLIKTRGQQVTLSCSPISGHRSVSWYQQTPGQGLQFLFEYFSETQRNKGNFPGRFSGRQFSNSRSEMNVSTLELGDSALYLCASSLEGGAETQYFGPGTRLLVL.